The T cell receptor (beta chain) described here comes from a study of cytomegalovirus exposure and HLA in healthy donors. Study results and caveats: As a later analysis revealed, the rate of TCR association differed by HLA locus, with DRB1 most and HLA-C fewest.

The CDR3 has 14 amino acids. The V gene's germline CDR1 is MDHEN and CDR2 SYDVKM. Trimming cost V 3 bases and J 2 bases, with 9 bases left between them. A word on this clone: What it binds is not known.

The PCR had 60 Vbeta and 13 Jbeta primers. TCRdb's table, derived via immunoSEQ multiplex PCR, lists solely in-frame clones and lacks some. This sample has some 150,000 clones, with about three quarters found just once. This TCR was recovered from a man in his forties in good health and CMV-seropositive. This chain uses TRBV28 with TRBJ2-3; D is possibly TRBD1 (5 bases). The sequencing sample was made of PBMCs. The chain's CDR3 is CASSFSGITDTQYF. DNA of the CDR3: TGTGCCAGCAGTTTTTCAGGGATCACAGATACGCAGTATTTT.